One and the same sample provided the 22 T cell receptor beta chains below, sequenced in a study of blood T cell repertoires in COVID-19. The data were produced by immunoSEQ multiplex PCR, yet TCRdb's version contains in-frame clones alone and is incomplete. Found here are 90,000 to 150,000 clones, roughly 90% of them singletons; the top ten hold around 7.7%. The sample comprised peripheral blood. These receptors were taken from a human donor in a cohort sampled during active COVID-19.

This chain links TRBV9 with TRBJ2-5; 16 bases agree with TRBD2. The CDR3 is 19 amino acids. With 4 bases clipped from V and 2 bases from J, the junction kept 11 bases outside the gene matches. Germline V lookup: CDR1 SGDLS, CDR2 YYNGEE. In nucleotides, the CDR3 is TGTGCCAGCAGCCTTATCCCGGGACTAGCGGGGGGGGCTCAAGAGACCCAGTACTTC. Amino acid sequence: CASSLIPGLAGGAQETQYF.

The genes are TRBV19 and TRBJ2-1, with 10 bases that match TRBD1. V was clipped by 6 bases and J by 6 bases; unmatched bases: 2. Looked up from germline, CDR1 is LNHDA and CDR2 is SQIVND (reference sequence). This CDR3 spans 13 amino acids. The CDR3 DNA sequence: TGTGCCAGTAGAGGACAGGGGGGCAATGAGCAGTTCTTC. Protein: CASRGQGGNEQFF.

The genes are TRBV6-2 or TRBV6-3 and TRBJ2-2; D not certain. Germline CDR1 and CDR2: MNHEY and SVGEGT. This CDR3 is 14 amino acids long. The V and J ends lost 5 bases and 3 bases respectively, with 10 bases between them. The CDR3 sequence is CASSHREDTGELFF. Written as DNA, the CDR3 is TGTGCCAGCAGTCACCGTGAGGACACCGGGGAGCTGTTTTTT.

The rearrangement links TRBV6-6 to TRBJ2-7; D unclear. The CDR3 contains 15 residues. Between the trimmed V and J ends, which lost 6 bases and 0 bases, there was a span of 15 bases. From germline, CDR1 is MNHNY and CDR2 SVGAGI (reference sequence). The DNA of the CDR3 is TGTGCCAGCAGCAGCCAGGAAAGCAGCTCCTACGAGCAGTACTTC. Translating it yields CASSSQESSSYEQYF.

The V and J genes are TRBV6-1 and TRBJ1-5, with D unresolved. Trimming shortened V by 2 bases and J by 5 bases, and 7 bases separated the two germline ends. Germline CDR1 MNHNS, CDR2 SASEGT. This CDR3 contains 13 residues. CDR3 amino acids: CASSEPQYQPQHF. Here the CDR3 DNA reads TGTGCCAGCAGTGAACCCCAGTATCAGCCCCAGCATTTT.

The J gene is TRBJ1-5, the V gene TRBV10-3, with 7 bases lining up with TRBD1. Germline CDR1 and CDR2: ENHRY and SYGVKD. V gave up 5 bases and J gave up 0 bases; unmatched junction bases: 4. There are 15 residues in the CDR3. The CDR3 bases are TGTGCCATCAGTCCGCGACAGGGTAGCAATCAGCCCCAGCATTTT. This sequence encodes CAISPRQGSNQPQHF.

V gene TRBV9 combines with J gene TRBJ1-2, with TRBD1 identical over 7 bases. The V gene end was trimmed by 4 bases and the J gene end by 6 bases; junction bases not matched to a gene: 18. This CDR3 comprises 17 residues. CDR1 is SGDLS and CDR2 is YYNGEE in the germline V gene. CDR3 nucleotides: TGTGCCAGCAGCCCCAGCGACAGGGTGTACTTTTTAAATGGCTACACCTTC. Translation gives CASSPSDRVYFLNGYTF.

The chain links TRBV7-9 to TRBJ1-1; tentative D call: TRBD1 (5 bases). CDR1 and CDR2 (germline): SEHNR, FQNEAQ (reference sequence). The CDR3 consists of 15 residues. V lost 7 bases and J 4 bases, leaving 19 bases between the germline ends. CDR3 bases: TGTGCCAGCACCTCCAGGAGCGGGGGAGGCACTGAAGCTTTCTTT. Protein product: CASTSRSGGGTEAFF.

V and J are TRBV5-1 and TRBJ2-3; D possibly corresponds to TRBD2 (6 bases). Deletions cut 4 bases from V and 2 bases from J, with 11 bases between. CDR1 is SGHRS and CDR2 is YFSETQ in the germline V gene. The CDR3 loop spans 14 amino acids. The CDR3 sequence is CASSQRAYTDTQYF. The CDR3 nucleotides are TGCGCCAGCAGCCAGCGGGCCTACACAGATACGCAGTATTTT. Supplemented by reference TRBV5-1 and TRBJ2-3, the full variable domain reads KAGVTQTPRYLIKTRGQQVTLSCSPISGHRSVSWYQQTPGQGLQFLFEYFSETQRNKGNFPGRFSGRQFSNSRSEMNVSTLELGDSALYLCASSQRAYTDTQYFGPGTRLTVL.

The chain recombines TRBV27 with TRBJ2-1, with 12 bases fitting TRBD2. The V gene end was trimmed by 7 bases and the J gene end by 3 bases; junction bases not matched to a gene: 7. Germline lookup yields CDR1 MNHEY and CDR2 SMNVEV (reference sequence). The CDR3 is 16 amino acids. This CDR3 reads CASMTSGGANYNEQFF. CDR3 in DNA: TGTGCCAGCATGACTAGCGGGGGAGCTAACTACAATGAGCAGTTCTTC.

CDR3 protein: CASSLVGNRGGYTF. For the CDR3, the DNA is TGTGCCAGCAGCTTAGTAGGCAATAGGGGAGGCTACACCTTC. V usage is TRBV7-2 and J usage is TRBJ1-2, with a weak D call TRBD1 (5 bases). Trimming stripped 1 base from V and 8 bases from J, with 14 bases between. This CDR3 is 14 amino acids long. Per germline, CDR1 SGHTA and CDR2 FQGNSA.

This clone has a handful of counts. The rearrangement links TRBV10-3 to TRBJ1-2, with D perhaps TRBD1 (5 bases). There are 13 residues in the CDR3. V shed 4 bases and J shed 2 bases, with 8 bases lying between them. Germline V CDR1 and CDR2: ENHRY, SYGVKD. CDR3 DNA: TGTGCCATCAGTGTGGACAAAAACTATGGCTACACCTTC. This encodes CAISVDKNYGYTF.

The chain joins TRBV7-2 to TRBJ1-5; 8 nucleotides match TRBD1. The V gene's germline CDR1 is SGHTA and CDR2 FQGNSA. The CDR3 runs to 14 residues. Germline trimming cut 3 bases from V and 9 bases from J; bases unmatched to any gene: 7. CDR3 nucleotides: TGTGCCAGCAGCTTCATCGGACAGGGTGCGCCCCAGCATTTT. As protein: CASSFIGQGAPQHF.

This chain joins TRBV5-1 and TRBJ2-1; 8 bases are a match to TRBD2. The CDR3 is 13 residues long. CDR1 and CDR2 from the germline V gene are SGHRS and YFSETQ. V shed 2 bases, J shed 8 bases, and the junction held 3 bases outside the gene matches. CDR3 in amino acids: CASSFASGYEQFF. The CDR3 DNA sequence: TGCGCCAGCAGCTTTGCTAGCGGGTATGAGCAGTTCTTC. Full variable domain (rest looked up from reference TRBV5-1 and TRBJ2-1): KAGVTQTPRYLIKTRGQQVTLSCSPISGHRSVSWYQQTPGQGLQFLFEYFSETQRNKGNFPGRFSGRQFSNSRSEMNVSTLELGDSALYLCASSFASGYEQFFGPGTRLTVL.

This CDR3 reads CASSQTSGVTDTQYF. In nucleotides, the CDR3 is TGTGCCAGTAGTCAGACTAGCGGGGTCACAGATACGCAGTATTTT. The chain has TRBV19 and TRBJ2-3; 11 positions agree with TRBD2. CDR3 length: 15 amino acids. Unmatched junction bases numbered 3, after V lost 5 bases and J lost 2 bases. Germline V CDR1 and CDR2: LNHDA, SQIVND (reference sequence).

This clone was seen just once. The J gene is TRBJ2-2, the V gene TRBV5-1, with D possibly TRBD1 on 6 matching bases. The CDR3 consists of 14 residues. Germline V gene sequence: CDR1 SGHRS, CDR2 YFSETQ. V was shortened by 4 bases and J by 7 bases, with 14 bases between the two germline ends. The CDR3 is CASSLGTLNGELFF. The DNA of the CDR3 is TGCGCCAGCAGCCTGGGGACACTGAACGGGGAGCTGTTTTTT.

This clone was seen only a few times. The chain has TRBV28 and TRBJ1-5; D is perhaps TRBD1 (5 bases). Germline V gene sequence: CDR1 MDHEN, CDR2 SYDVKM. The CDR3 is made up of 15 amino acids. The ends were cut back, 3 bases at V and 7 bases at J, with 16 bases in the middle. The CDR3 spells CASSFDVGGGQPQHF. The DNA of the CDR3 is TGTGCCAGCAGTTTTGACGTGGGGGGAGGACAGCCCCAGCATTTT. Combining the CDR3 with reference TRBV28 and TRBJ1-5 gives the whole variable domain DVKVTQSSRYLVKRTGEKVFLECVQDMDHENMFWYRQDPGLGLRLIYFSYDVKMKEKGDIPEGYSVSREKKERFSLILESASTNQTSMYLCASSFDVGGGQPQHFGDGTRLSIL.

The V call is TRBV21-1, the J call TRBJ2-6; TRBD2 was called by the table and not checked on the DNA. TRBV21-1 is termed a pseudogene. The CDR3 covers 15 residues. CDR3 loop: CASSSHCSGANVLTF. In DNA form, the CDR3 reads TGTGCCAGCAGCAGCCACTGCTCTGGGGCCAACGTCCTGACTTTC.

Only a few counts were recorded for this clone. The chain recombines TRBV7-9 with TRBJ1-6; D call uncertain. V lost 4 bases, J lost 0 bases, and 10 bases lay in between. This CDR3 has 16 amino acids. CDR1 and CDR2 (germline): SEHNR, FQNEAQ (reference sequence). DNA for the CDR3: TGTGCCAGCAGCTCCGTGTTACACTCCTATAATTCACCCCTCCACTTT. This encodes CASSSVLHSYNSPLHF.

The V call is TRBV30, the J call TRBJ2-3, with TRBD2 matching over 12 bases. V dropped 2 bases and J dropped 1; count of bases not matched to a gene: 4. Germline CDR1 GTSNPN, CDR2 SVGIG (reference sequence). This CDR3 spans 16 amino acids. This chain's CDR3 is CAWSLRTSGGTDTQYF. The DNA of the CDR3 is TGTGCCTGGAGTCTCAGGACTAGCGGGGGCACAGATACGCAGTATTTT. The variable domain in full, completed from reference TRBV30 and TRBJ2-3, reads SQTIHQWPATLVQPVGSPLSLECTVEGTSNPNLYWYRQAAGRGLQLLFYSVGIGQISSEVPQNLSASRPQDRQFILSSKKLLLSDSGFYLCAWSLRTSGGTDTQYFGPGTRLTVL.

The chain uses TRBV6-5 and TRBJ1-1, with no clear D. Germline V gene data show CDR1 as MNHEY and CDR2 as SVGAGI. With 2 bases removed from V and 5 bases from J, the gap between germline ends came to 12 bases. CDR3 length: 14 amino acids. This CDR3 reads CASSYAARTTEAFF. The CDR3 nucleotides read TGTGCCAGCAGTTACGCGGCCCGAACAACTGAAGCTTTCTTT.

This rearrangement joins TRBV18 to TRBJ2-5, with 8 bases aligning to TRBD1. CDR3 length: 13 residues. Germline assignment: CDR1 KGHSH and CDR2 LQKENI. Trimming cost V 3 bases and J 4 bases; bases outside gene matches: 1. The DNA of the CDR3 is TGTGCCAGCTCACCGGACAGGGCAGAGACCCAGTACTTC. Its protein is CASSPDRAETQYF.